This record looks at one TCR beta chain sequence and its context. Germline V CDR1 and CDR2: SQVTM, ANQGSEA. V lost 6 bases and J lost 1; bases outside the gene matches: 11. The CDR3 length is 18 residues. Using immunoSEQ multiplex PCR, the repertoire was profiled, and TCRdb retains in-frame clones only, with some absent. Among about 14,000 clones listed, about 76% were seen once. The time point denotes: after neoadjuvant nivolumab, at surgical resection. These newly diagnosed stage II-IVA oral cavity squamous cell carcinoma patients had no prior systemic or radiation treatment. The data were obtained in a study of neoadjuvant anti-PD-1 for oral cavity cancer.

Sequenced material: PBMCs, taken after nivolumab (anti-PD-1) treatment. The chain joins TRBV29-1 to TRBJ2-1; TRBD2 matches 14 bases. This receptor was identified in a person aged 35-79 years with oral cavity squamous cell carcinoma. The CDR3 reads CSVHTGLAGDESYNEQFF. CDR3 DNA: TGCAGCGTCCACACGGGACTAGCGGGAGATGAGTCCTACAATGAGCAGTTCTTC.